One sample yielded the 27 T cell receptor beta chains listed below, sequenced in a study of OX40 agonist ivuxolimab in advanced cancers. Data came from immunoSEQ multiplex PCR; TCRdb stores just in-frame clones and leaves some out. The data show 73,000 or so clones, around 86% seen once. The sample in question was CD4+ or CD8+ T cells sorted from blood, obtained in a trial of the OX40 agonist ivuxolimab. The receptor set was obtained from an adult with an advanced solid tumor such as melanoma, head and neck, liver or kidney cancer.

Written as DNA, the CDR3 is TGTGCCAGCAGCGTACGGGGGACCGGCACAGATACGCAGTATTTT. It is translated as CASSVRGTGTDTQYF. The chain joins TRBV9 to TRBJ2-3; TRBD2 might be the D (6 bases). This CDR3 region has 15 residues. With 1 base removed from V and 1 base from J, the gap between germline ends came to 10 bases. In germline, CDR1 is SGDLS, CDR2 YYNGEE.

The chain combines TRBV19 with TRBJ1-2, with a possible D match to TRBD1 (5 bases). Germline loops: CDR1 LNHDA, CDR2 SQIVND (reference sequence). Trimming removed 1 base at V and 6 bases at J, with 27 bases between. The CDR3 consists of 19 residues. The CDR3 sequence: CASSIASSVLSWGLHGYTF. The DNA for the CDR3 is TGTGCCAGTAGTATAGCCTCGAGTGTTTTGAGTTGGGGACTACATGGCTACACCTTC.

The J gene is TRBJ1-2, the V gene TRBV27; 7 positions match TRBD1. The CDR3 has 14 residues. The ends lost 0 bases at V and 5 bases at J; junction bases unmatched: 3. Germline V gene data show CDR1 as MNHEY and CDR2 as SMNVEV (reference sequence). CDR3 sequence reads: CASSLSAGQYGYTF. The CDR3 coding sequence is TGTGCCAGCAGTTTATCGGCGGGACAGTATGGCTACACCTTC.

The CDR3 loop reads CASSQEISGRSETQYF. The CDR3 nucleotides read TGCGCCAGCAGCCAAGAGATTAGCGGGAGAAGTGAGACCCAGTACTTC. This chain joins TRBV4-3 and TRBJ2-5; TRBD2 aligns across 9 bases. With 0 bases clipped from V and 5 bases from J, the junction kept 7 bases outside the gene matches. This CDR3 is 16 amino acids long. Looked up from germline, CDR1 is LGHNA and CDR2 is YSLEER.

The chain has TRBV7-9 and TRBJ1-2; no reliable D call. Looked up from germline, CDR1 is SEHNR and CDR2 is FQNEAQ (reference sequence). This CDR3 contains 13 residues. Trimming took off 6 bases at V and 8 bases at J, with 16 bases between the two ends. The CDR3 nucleotides are TGTGCCAGCAGTCTGGGGAGAATTGGGGGCTACACCTTC. The encoded protein is CASSLGRIGGYTF.

CDR3 in DNA: TGTGCCAGCTCACCAACAAATGGGTACAATCAGCCCCAGCATTTT. As protein: CASSPTNGYNQPQHF. This chain links TRBV18 with TRBJ1-5; D ambiguous. Germline V CDR1 and CDR2: KGHSH, LQKENI. The CDR3 sequence is 15 residues long. Trimming left V 2 bases short and J 3 bases short, with 11 bases between.

V and J are TRBV13 and TRBJ2-7, with a weak D call TRBD2 (6 bases). Trimming cost V 5 bases and J 3 bases, with 14 bases left between them. Germline V CDR1 and CDR2: PRHDT, FYEKMQ (reference sequence). The CDR3 runs 14 residues. As DNA, the CDR3 is TGTGCCAGCAGCCGGCGACTAGTGGACTACGAGCAGTACTTC. Translated, it gives CASSRRLVDYEQYF.

This chain connects TRBV27 to TRBJ1-5; 8 bases map to TRBD1. Germline V gives CDR1 MNHEY, CDR2 SMNVEV (reference sequence). Trimming at V came to 5 bases and at J to 7 bases, leaving 10 bases not matched to a gene. The CDR3 contains 15 residues. The CDR3 sequence is CASSAWTGSGQPQHF. The CDR3 DNA sequence: TGTGCCAGCAGTGCATGGACAGGGTCTGGGCAGCCCCAGCATTTT.

V is TRBV7-2 and J is TRBJ1-2; 8 bases fit TRBD1. V lost 8 bases, J lost 7 bases, and 12 bases stayed unmatched. This CDR3 spans 14 amino acids. The germline V gene encodes CDR1 SGHTA and CDR2 FQGNSA. Here the CDR3 DNA reads TGTGCCAGCCCCCCAGGGGGCACTCTCCGTGGCTACACCTTC. Translation gives CASPPGGTLRGYTF.

The chain couples TRBV5-1 to TRBJ2-6; the D gene is possibly TRBD1 (6 bases). There are 18 residues in the CDR3. Germline CDR1 SGHRS, CDR2 YFSETQ. Trimming removed 1 base from V and 3 bases from J, with 17 bases in between. The CDR3 protein is CASSLTGRGRGGANVLTF. The CDR3 nucleotides are TGCGCCAGCAGCTTGACGGGCAGGGGAAGAGGTGGGGCCAACGTCCTGACTTTC.

This chain connects TRBV18 to TRBJ1-1; no definite D call. The V end was cut by 1 base, the J end by 3 bases, with 15 bases between. Germline V gives CDR1 KGHSH, CDR2 LQKENI. There are 16 residues in the CDR3. The CDR3 DNA reads TGTGCCAGCTCACCACTTGCGGTCCTCCGGGACACTGAAGCTTTCTTT. Translating gives CASSPLAVLRDTEAFF. Drawing the rest from reference TRBV18 and TRBJ1-1, the complete variable domain is NAGVMQNPRHLVRRRGQEARLRCSPMKGHSHVYWYRQLPEEGLKFMVYLQKENIIDESGMPKERFSAEFPKEGPSILRIQQVVRGDSAAYFCASSPLAVLRDTEAFFGQGTRLTVV.

The CDR3 sequence is CASSPAGPTYEQYF. Written as DNA, the CDR3 is TGTGCCAGCAGCCCGGCCGGACCAACCTACGAGCAGTACTTC. V and J are TRBV7-2 and TRBJ2-7; D gene ambiguous. CDR3 length: 14 amino acids. Trimming cost V 5 bases and J 2 bases, with 13 bases left between them. Looked up from germline, CDR1 is SGHTA and CDR2 is FQGNSA.

The rearrangement joins TRBV27 to TRBJ2-7; D is perhaps TRBD1 (6 bases). The CDR3 is 16 amino acids. Trimming took 4 bases from V and 5 from J, leaving 21 bases between them. Per germline, CDR1 MNHEY and CDR2 SMNVEV (reference sequence). The CDR3 is CASSSITGTSYHEQYF. The CDR3 DNA reads as TGTGCCAGCAGTTCAATAACCGGGACAAGTTACCACGAGCAGTACTTC.

The J gene is TRBJ2-7, the V gene TRBV11-2; D is unclear. CDR3 size: 12 residues. Trimming removed 3 bases at V and 4 bases at J, with 7 bases between. CDR1 is SGHAT and CDR2 is FQNNGV in the germline V gene. CDR3 loop: CASSLDRYEQYV. DNA for the CDR3: TGTGCCAGCAGCTTGGATCGGTACGAGCAGTACGTC.

CDR3 nucleotides: TGTGCCTGGAGTAGGGGGAGTATAGAGACCCAGTACTTC. Translation gives CAWSRGSIETQYF. V and J are TRBV30 and TRBJ2-5, with TRBD1 as a possible D gene (6 bases). Germline assignment: CDR1 GTSNPN and CDR2 SVGIG (reference sequence). Trimming pared 2 bases from V and 4 bases from J, leaving 11 bases between. The CDR3 extends over 13 amino acids.

V and J are TRBV4-1 and TRBJ1-1; no reliable D call. The length of the CDR3 is 15 residues. The V and J ends lost 2 bases and 1 base respectively, with 11 bases between them. The germline V gene has CDR1 MGHRA and CDR2 YSYEKL. CDR3 sequence: CASSQTLLWNTEAFF. DNA for the CDR3: TGCGCCAGCAGCCAAACCTTACTTTGGAACACTGAAGCTTTCTTT.

The sample holds one count of this clone. This sequence joins TRBV28 and TRBJ1-5; D is unresolved. The CDR3 contains 15 residues. The V gene's germline CDR1 is MDHEN and CDR2 SYDVKM. V was pared by 4 bases and J by 3 bases, with 13 bases between. In DNA, the CDR3 is TGTGCCAGCAGTTCCGGGCAGCATTTCAATCAGCCCCAGCATTTT. Protein: CASSSGQHFNQPQHF.

This chain joins TRBV28 and TRBJ2-3, with 8 bases that match TRBD2. This CDR3 is built from 15 residues. Germline V gene data show CDR1 as MDHEN and CDR2 as SYDVKM. V lost 6 bases and J lost 1; bases outside the gene matches: 6. The CDR3 bases are TGTGCCAGCAGAGAAGCGGGGGCCCGCACAGATACGCAGTATTTT. Translated, it gives CASREAGARTDTQYF.

V usage is TRBV6-6 and J usage is TRBJ1-5; 8 bases match TRBD1. The germline V gene encodes CDR1 MNHNY and CDR2 SVGAGI (reference sequence). The CDR3 totals 15 residues. V dropped 7 bases and J dropped 7; count of bases not matched to a gene: 12. The CDR3 region has the DNA TGTGCCAGCACGACGTACAGGGGGAAAGGGCAGCCCCAGCATTTT. Protein product: CASTTYRGKGQPQHF.

This clone turned up a few times. V and J are TRBV25-1 and TRBJ2-2; 9 nucleotides agree with TRBD2. Germline-derived CDR1 and CDR2 are MGHDK and SYGVNS. This CDR3 comprises 15 residues. J was trimmed by 8 bases and V by 6 bases; bases with no gene match: 10. The CDR3 DNA follows: TGTGCCAGCAGCCCCGGGACTAGCAAGTCTGGGGAGCTGTTTTTT. Protein: CASSPGTSKSGELFF.

This sequence joins TRBV19 and TRBJ2-1; 11 bases are a match to TRBD2. The CDR3 extends over 15 amino acids. V lost 8 bases and J lost 9; bases outside the gene matches: 12. Germline lookup yields CDR1 LNHDA and CDR2 SQIVND (reference sequence). The CDR3 sequence is CASWGSGRATSEQFF. The CDR3 DNA is TGTGCCAGTTGGGGTAGCGGGAGGGCCACGAGTGAGCAGTTCTTC.

Only one count was recorded for this clone. The V and J genes are TRBV28 and TRBJ1-1, with D possibly TRBD1 on 5 matching bases. The ends were cut back, 6 bases at V and 0 bases at J, with 8 bases in the middle. Germline assignment: CDR1 MDHEN and CDR2 SYDVKM. The CDR3 has 13 amino acids. CDR3 coding DNA: TGTGCCAGCAGACAACAGGTGAACACTGAAGCTTTCTTT. As protein: CASRQQVNTEAFF.

This rearrangement joins TRBV7-9 to TRBJ1-2, with TRBD1 matching 7 bases. CDR3 size: 13 residues. Per germline, CDR1 SEHNR and CDR2 FQNEAQ (reference sequence). After removal of 5 bases from V and 8 bases from J, the junction contained 8 bases not matched to a gene. DNA for the CDR3: TGTGCCAGCAGCCTCAGGGACAGTCGGGGCTACACCTTC. Its protein product is CASSLRDSRGYTF.

This chain connects TRBV2 to TRBJ1-1; D is unclear. The CDR3 contains 12 residues. Germline-derived CDR1 and CDR2 are SNHLY and FYNNEI. V was shortened by 4 bases and J by 5 bases, with 8 bases between the two germline ends. CDR3 region: CASSVERTEAFF. CDR3 DNA: TGTGCCAGCAGTGTCGAGAGGACTGAAGCTTTCTTT. The complete variable domain, with remaining parts taken from reference TRBV2 and TRBJ1-1, reads EPEVTQTPSHQVTQMGQEVILRCVPISNHLYFYWYRQILGQKVEFLVSFYNNEISEKSEIFDDQFSVERPDGSNFTLKIRSTKLEDSAMYFCASSVERTEAFFGQGTRLTVV.

The genes are TRBV7-2 and TRBJ1-1; TRBD1 matches at 9 bases. V shed 6 bases and J 6 bases; nucleotides not matched to a gene: 5. The CDR3 extends over 13 amino acids. Germline CDR1 reads SGHTA; CDR2 reads FQGNSA. The CDR3 sequence: CASRLDRGAEAFF. The CDR3 DNA is TGTGCCAGCAGACTGGACAGGGGCGCTGAAGCTTTCTTT.

The rearrangement links TRBV28 to TRBJ1-5, with D possibly TRBD1 on 6 matching bases. CDR3 length: 15 residues. CDR1 and CDR2 from the germline V gene are MDHEN and SYDVKM. The V and J ends lost 1 base and 1 base respectively, with 8 bases between them. CDR3 nucleotide sequence: TGTGCCAGCAGTTTATCAGGGGCAAGCAATCAGCCCCAGCATTTT. Translation gives CASSLSGASNQPQHF.

The chain couples TRBV11-3 to TRBJ2-1; 8 nucleotides line up with TRBD2. Trimming at V came to 2 bases and at J to 7 bases, leaving 7 bases not matched to a gene. The CDR3 contains 15 residues. Looked up from germline, CDR1 is SGHNT and CDR2 is YENEEA. In DNA form, the CDR3 reads TGTGCCAGCAGCTTACGTGGGACGGGGGGGAATGAGCAGTTCTTC. Translated: CASSLRGTGGNEQFF. Full variable domain (rest looked up from reference TRBV11-3 and TRBJ2-1): EAGVVQSPRYKIIEKKQPVAFWCNPISGHNTLYWYLQNLGQGPELLIRYENEEAVDDSQLPKDRFSAERLKGVDSTLKIQPAELGDSAVYLCASSLRGTGGNEQFFGPGTRLTVL.